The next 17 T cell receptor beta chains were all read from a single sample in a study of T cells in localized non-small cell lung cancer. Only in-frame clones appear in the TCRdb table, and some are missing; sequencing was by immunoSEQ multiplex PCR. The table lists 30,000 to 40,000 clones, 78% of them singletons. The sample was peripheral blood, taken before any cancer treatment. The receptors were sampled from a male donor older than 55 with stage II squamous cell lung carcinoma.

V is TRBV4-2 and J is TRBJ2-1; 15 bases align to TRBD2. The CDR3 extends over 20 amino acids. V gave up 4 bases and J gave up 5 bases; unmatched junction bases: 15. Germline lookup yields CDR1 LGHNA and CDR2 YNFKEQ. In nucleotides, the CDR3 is TGTGCCAGCAGCCCCCGGACTAGCGGGGGGGTGGGTAGAGTGGACAATGAGCAGTTCTTC. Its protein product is CASSPRTSGGVGRVDNEQFF.

The DNA for the CDR3 is TGCGCCAGCAGCTGGACCGGGACAGGCACAGATACGCAGTATTTT. The encoded protein is CASSWTGTGTDTQYF. This sequence joins TRBV5-1 and TRBJ2-3, with TRBD1 identical over 7 bases. CDR3 length: 15 amino acids. Germline loops: CDR1 SGHRS, CDR2 YFSETQ. Trimming at V came to 3 bases and at J to 1 base, leaving 5 bases not matched to a gene.

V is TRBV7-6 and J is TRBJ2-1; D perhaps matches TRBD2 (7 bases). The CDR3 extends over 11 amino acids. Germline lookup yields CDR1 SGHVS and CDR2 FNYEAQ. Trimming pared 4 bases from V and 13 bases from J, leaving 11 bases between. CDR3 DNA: TGTGCCAGCAGCTCGACGGGGGGCCAGTTCTTC. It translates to CASSSTGGQFF.

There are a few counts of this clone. In nucleotides, the CDR3 is TGTGCCAGCAGCTTACCCCGGACAGGGGAGGGGAACACTGAAGCTTTCTTT. Translated, it gives CASSLPRTGEGNTEAFF. The genes are TRBV7-8 and TRBJ1-1; 9 bases are a match to TRBD1. J lost 1 base, V lost 2 bases, and 8 bases had no gene match. The CDR3 loop spans 17 amino acids. CDR1 and CDR2 (germline): SGHVS, FQNEAQ.

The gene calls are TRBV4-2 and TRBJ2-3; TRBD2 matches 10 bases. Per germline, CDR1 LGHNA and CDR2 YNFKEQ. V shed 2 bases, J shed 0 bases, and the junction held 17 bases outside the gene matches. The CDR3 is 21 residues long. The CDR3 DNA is TGTGCCAGCAGCCAACTCAGCACCGGGACTAGCGCCTTAGCTAGCACAGATACGCAGTATTTT. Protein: CASSQLSTGTSALASTDTQYF.

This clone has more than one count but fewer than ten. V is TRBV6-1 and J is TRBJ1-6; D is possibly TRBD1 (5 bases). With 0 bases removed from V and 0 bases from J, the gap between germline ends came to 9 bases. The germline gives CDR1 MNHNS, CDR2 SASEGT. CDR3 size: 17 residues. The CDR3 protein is CASSEAPGTSYNSPLHF. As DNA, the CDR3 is TGTGCCAGCAGTGAAGCCCCAGGGACCTCCTATAATTCACCCCTCCACTTT.

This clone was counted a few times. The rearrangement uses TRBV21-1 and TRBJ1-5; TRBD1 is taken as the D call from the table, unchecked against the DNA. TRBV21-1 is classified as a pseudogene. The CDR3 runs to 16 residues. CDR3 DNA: TGTGCCAGCAGCAAGACGGACAGGGATCGCAATCAGCCCCAGCATTTT. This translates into CASSKTDRDRNQPQHF.

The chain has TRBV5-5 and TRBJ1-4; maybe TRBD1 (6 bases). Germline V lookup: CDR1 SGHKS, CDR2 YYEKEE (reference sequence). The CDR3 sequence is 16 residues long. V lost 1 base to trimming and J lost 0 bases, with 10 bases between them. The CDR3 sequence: CASSLTGTATNEKLFF. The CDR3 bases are TGTGCCAGCAGCTTGACAGGGACTGCAACTAATGAAAAACTGTTTTTT.

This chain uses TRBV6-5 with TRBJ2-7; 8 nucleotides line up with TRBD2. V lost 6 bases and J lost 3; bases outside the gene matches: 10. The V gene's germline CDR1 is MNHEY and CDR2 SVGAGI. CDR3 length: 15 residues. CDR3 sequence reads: CASSHRGGEFYEQYF. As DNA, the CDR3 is TGTGCCAGCAGCCATCGGGGGGGGGAGTTCTACGAGCAGTACTTC.

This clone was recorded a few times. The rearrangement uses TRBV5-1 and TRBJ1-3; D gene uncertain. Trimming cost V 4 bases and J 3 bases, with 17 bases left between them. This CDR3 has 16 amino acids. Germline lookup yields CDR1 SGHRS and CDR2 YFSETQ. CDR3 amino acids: CASSVDTAGYGNTIYF. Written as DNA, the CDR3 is TGCGCCAGCAGCGTTGACACCGCCGGGTATGGAAACACCATATATTTT. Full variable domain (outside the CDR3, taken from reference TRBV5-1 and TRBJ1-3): KAGVTQTPRYLIKTRGQQVTLSCSPISGHRSVSWYQQTPGQGLQFLFEYFSETQRNKGNFPGRFSGRQFSNSRSEMNVSTLELGDSALYLCASSVDTAGYGNTIYFGEGSWLTVV.

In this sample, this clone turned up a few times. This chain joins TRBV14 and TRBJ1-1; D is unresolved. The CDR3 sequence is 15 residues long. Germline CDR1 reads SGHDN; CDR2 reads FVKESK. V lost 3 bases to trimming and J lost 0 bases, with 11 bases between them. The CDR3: CASSHLRFMNTEAFF. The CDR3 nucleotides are TGTGCCAGCAGCCATTTGAGGTTCATGAACACTGAAGCTTTCTTT.

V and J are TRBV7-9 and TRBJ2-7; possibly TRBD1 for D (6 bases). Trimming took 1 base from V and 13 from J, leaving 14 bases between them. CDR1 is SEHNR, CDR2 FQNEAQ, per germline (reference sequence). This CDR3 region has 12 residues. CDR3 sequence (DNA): TGTGCCAGCAGCTTAGAGGGACACACAGCCTACTTC. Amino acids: CASSLEGHTAYF.

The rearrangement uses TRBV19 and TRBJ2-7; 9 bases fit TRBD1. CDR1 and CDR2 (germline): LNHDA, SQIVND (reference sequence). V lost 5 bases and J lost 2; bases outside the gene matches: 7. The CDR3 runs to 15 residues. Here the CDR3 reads CASSFPGQGTYEQYF. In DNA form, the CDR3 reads TGTGCCAGTAGTTTTCCGGGACAGGGAACCTACGAGCAGTACTTC.

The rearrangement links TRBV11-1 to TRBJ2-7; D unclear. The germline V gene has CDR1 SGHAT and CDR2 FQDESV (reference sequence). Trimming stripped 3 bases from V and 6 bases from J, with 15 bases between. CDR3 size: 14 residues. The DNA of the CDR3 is TGTGCCAGCAGCTTTTTGCGGCCCGCACGCGAGCAGTACTTC. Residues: CASSFLRPAREQYF. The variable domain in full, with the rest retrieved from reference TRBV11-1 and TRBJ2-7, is EAEVAQSPRYKITEKSQAVAFWCDPISGHATLYWYRQILGQGPELLVQFQDESVVDDSQLPKDRFSAERLKGVDSTLKIQPAELGDSAMYLCASSFLRPAREQYFGPGTRLTVT.

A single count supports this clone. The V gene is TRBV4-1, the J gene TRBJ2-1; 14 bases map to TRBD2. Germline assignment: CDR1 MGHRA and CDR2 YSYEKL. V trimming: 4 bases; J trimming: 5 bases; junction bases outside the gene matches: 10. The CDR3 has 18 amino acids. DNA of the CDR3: TGCGCCAGCAGCCCGTGGGGGACTAGCGGGGGCCGTAACAATGAGCAGTTCTTC. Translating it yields CASSPWGTSGGRNNEQFF.

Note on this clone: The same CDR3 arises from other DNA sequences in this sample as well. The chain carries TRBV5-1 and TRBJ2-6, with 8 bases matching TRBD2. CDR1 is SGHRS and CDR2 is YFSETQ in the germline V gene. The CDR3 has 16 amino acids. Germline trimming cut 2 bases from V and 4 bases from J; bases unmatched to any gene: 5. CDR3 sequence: CASSLAGAPGANVLTF. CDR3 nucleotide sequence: TGCGCCAGCAGCTTAGCGGGGGCCCCGGGGGCCAACGTCCTGACTTTC.

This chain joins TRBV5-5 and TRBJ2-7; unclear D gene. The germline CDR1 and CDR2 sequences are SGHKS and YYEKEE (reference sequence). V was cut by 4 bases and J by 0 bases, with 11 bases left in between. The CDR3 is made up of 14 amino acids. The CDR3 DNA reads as TGTGCCAGCAGCGCAATACCACCCTCCTACGAGCAGTACTTC. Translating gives CASSAIPPSYEQYF.